This TCR beta chain appears in the sequencing data of a study of cytomegalovirus exposure and HLA in healthy donors. Concerning this clone: Antigen unknown.

Germline V gene sequence: CDR1 LNHDA, CDR2 SQIVND (reference sequence). The CDR3 is 16 amino acids. V was clipped by 5 bases and J by 5 bases; unmatched bases: 15. PCR involved 60 Vbeta and 13 Jbeta primers. In the original workflow: A follow-up analysis tallied tens of millions of unique TCR beta chains, roughly 11 million shared. Only in-frame clones appear in the TCRdb table, and some are missing; sequencing was by immunoSEQ multiplex PCR. The DNA was the basis for D and trimming; V, J and clone size are from that table. The sample lists 150,000 to 180,000 clones; over 65% were seen once. The donors comprised healthy bone marrow donors. Study-level points and caveats: What TCR beta sequences reportedly achieved was accurate prediction of HLA-A and HLA-B alleles in most subjects. Cytomegalovirus association was listed for under 200 TCR beta chains.

This rearrangement joins TRBV19 to TRBJ2-7; 7 bases map to TRBD1. This TCR derives from a man younger than 45 in good health and CMV-seronegative. The specimen sequenced was PBMCs. CDR3 coding DNA: TGTGCCAGTAGTCCCCCTCCGGGGACAGTCCGTAACGAGCAGTACTTC. Amino acids: CASSPPPGTVRNEQYF.